This T cell receptor beta chain emerged from a study of Graves' ophthalmopathy and Graves' hyperthyroidism. Study results and limitations: Ophthalmopathy progression was predicted by the model at approximately 70% sensitivity and less than 80% specificity.

The authors isolated PBMCs from around 9.8 ml of fresh peripheral blood. Using RNA transcripts, the TCR beta CDR3 regions were amplified. RT-PCR in the first round used HTBI primers; a second-round multiplex PCR followed. Each CDR3 protein is one row after TCRdb ran MiXCR on the multiplex PCR reads. Among 150,000 to 200,000 distinct CDR3 sequences, roughly two fifths were seen once, and the ten largest hold under 6.5%. Comments on this clonotype: The antigen is unknown.

The sample was peripheral blood. This sequence was found in a woman aged 40 to 50 with Graves' ophthalmopathy.

CDR3 DNA sequence: TGTGCCAGCGTCACGGGGGGCTTGATCCTTGAAGCTTTCTTT. Amino acid sequence: CASVTGGLILEAFF. This chain connects TRBV6-2 or TRBV6-3 to TRBJ1-1; possible D gene TRBD1, 6 bases. Between the trimmed V and J ends, which lost 8 bases and 7 bases, there was a span of 20 bases. The CDR3 sequence is 14 residues long. Germline assignment: CDR1 MNHEY and CDR2 SVGEGT.